The next 12 T cell receptor beta chains were all read from a single sample in a study of cytomegalovirus exposure and HLA in healthy donors. PCR used 60 Vbeta primers and 13 Jbeta primers. Produced via immunoSEQ multiplex PCR; TCRdb's table is partial and in-frame only. The data contain fewer than 200,000 clones, roughly 80% of them singletons. The material sequenced was PBMCs. The receptors were gathered from a human donor in good health.

J is TRBJ2-3 and V is TRBV5-1, with 11 bases matching TRBD2. Trimming removed 5 bases from V and 1 base from J; junction bases left unmatched: 15. The CDR3 runs 19 residues. The germline V gene encodes CDR1 SGHRS and CDR2 YFSETQ. DNA for the CDR3: TGCGCCAGCAGTTCGACGGGACTAGCGGCTGCTCGGCGCACAGATACGCAGTATTTT. Translating gives CASSSTGLAAARRTDTQYF.

V and J are TRBV30 and TRBJ1-2; 7 nucleotides line up with TRBD1. Per germline, CDR1 GTSNPN and CDR2 SVGIG (reference sequence). The V segment lost 4 bases and the J segment 4 bases; nucleotides outside the gene matches: 9. This CDR3 spans 14 amino acids. The CDR3 nucleotides read TGTGCCTGGACAGAAGAACGGGACAGCTATGGCTACACCTTC. Amino acids: CAWTEERDSYGYTF.

This chain connects TRBV21-1 to TRBJ2-5; TRBD2, the table's D call, was not compared with the DNA. TRBV21-1 is given as a pseudogene. CDR3 length: 15 amino acids. CDR3 coding DNA: TGTGCCAGCAGCAAAGCGGGTCGGGGTCGAGAGACCCAGTACTTC. Residues: CASSKAGRGRETQYF.

The count of this clone is one. The chain combines TRBV11-2 with TRBJ1-2, with D maybe TRBD1 (5 bases). From germline, CDR1 is SGHAT and CDR2 FQNNGV. CDR3 length: 14 amino acids. V lost 5 bases to trimming and J lost 5 bases, with 15 bases between them. Written as DNA, the CDR3 is TGTGCCAGCAGCCCCAATGGGGGGGGATATGGCTACACCTTC. Its translation is CASSPNGGGYGYTF.

J is TRBJ2-7 and V is TRBV5-6; TRBD1 aligns across 7 bases. CDR3 size: 15 residues. Germline CDR1 and CDR2: SGHDT and YYEEEE. Trimming took 3 bases from V and 2 from J; bases not matched to a gene: 8. For the CDR3, the DNA is TGTGCCAGCAGCTCAATCTTCGACAGGGCCTACGAGCAGTACTTC. The encoded protein is CASSSIFDRAYEQYF.

The chain couples TRBV5-1 to TRBJ1-2; no clear D gene. This CDR3 has 15 amino acids. The germline V gene has CDR1 SGHRS and CDR2 YFSETQ. The V and J ends lost 2 bases and 0 bases respectively, with 11 bases between them. CDR3 DNA: TGCGCCAGCAGCTTACAACCTTCCGCTAACTATGGCTACACCTTC. Amino acids: CASSLQPSANYGYTF.

V is TRBV5-1 and J is TRBJ1-3, with D tentatively TRBD1 (6 bases). The CDR3 extends over 17 amino acids. V was pared by 5 bases and J by 3 bases, with 21 bases between. Germline assignment: CDR1 SGHRS and CDR2 YFSETQ. CDR3 DNA sequence: TGCGCCAGCAGTTCCCCCGTCACAGGGATTGGTGGAAACACCATATATTTT. Residues: CASSSPVTGIGGNTIYF.

The V call is TRBV28, the J call TRBJ2-7; 8 bases agree with TRBD2. The CDR3 contains 13 residues. Germline V gives CDR1 MDHEN, CDR2 SYDVKM. The V gene end was trimmed by 7 bases and the J gene end by 2 bases; junction bases not matched to a gene: 4. As DNA, the CDR3 is TGTGCCAGCACCACGGGGGGGGCCTACGAGCAGTACTTC. It yields the protein CASTTGGAYEQYF.

The rearrangement uses TRBV29-1 and TRBJ2-5; D unclear. From germline, CDR1 is SQVTM and CDR2 ANQGSEA. Between the trimmed V and J ends, which lost 4 bases and 3 bases, there was a span of 6 bases. This CDR3 region has 11 residues. CDR3 sequence (DNA): TGCAGCGTTGCCCGGGAAGAGACCCAGTACTTC. Residues: CSVAREETQYF.

This chain uses TRBV5-1 with TRBJ2-3, with 11 bases identical to TRBD2. Germline CDR1 and CDR2: SGHRS and YFSETQ. The CDR3 is 15 residues long. V dropped 4 bases and J dropped 2; count of bases not matched to a gene: 3. The CDR3 is CASSTSGGYTDTQYF. The CDR3 coding sequence is TGCGCCAGCAGCACTAGCGGGGGATACACAGATACGCAGTATTTT.

The chain is built from TRBV4-1 and TRBJ2-5; a weak D match, TRBD2 (5 bases). In germline, CDR1 is MGHRA, CDR2 YSYEKL. The CDR3 has 12 amino acids. V lost 3 bases and J 5 bases, leaving 7 bases between the germline ends. CDR3 protein: CASSHPGETQYF. CDR3 DNA: TGCGCCAGCAGCCACCCGGGGGAGACCCAGTACTTC.

This chain joins TRBV5-1 and TRBJ2-2, with D perhaps TRBD1 (5 bases). CDR1 and CDR2 (germline): SGHRS, YFSETQ. The V gene lost 0 bases and the J gene lost 0 bases, with 6 bases spanning the gap. This CDR3 is 15 amino acids long. In DNA form, the CDR3 reads TGCGCCAGCAGCTTGGAACAGGCGAACACCGGGGAGCTGTTTTTT. This encodes CASSLEQANTGELFF.